A selection of T cell receptor beta chains follows, all from one sample in a study of Ad26.COV2.S vaccination and SARS-CoV-2 variants. The data were produced by immunoSEQ multiplex PCR, yet TCRdb's version contains in-frame clones alone and is incomplete. The table shows roughly 420,000 clones, with approximately 92% occurring only once. The specimen was peripheral blood, collected in a trial of Ad26.COV2.S vaccine versus placebo. These receptors originate from a person aged 18-65 years who received the Ad26.COV2.S COVID-19 vaccine or a placebo. The CDR3 runs from the conserved cysteine through the conserved F or W. Each record gives: clone size, V gene, D gene, J gene, CDR3 DNA, CDR3 protein. D genes are given only for firm matches. Size values are once, few and many counts, or a class for expanded clones, and some rows have none.

NA	TRBV10-2	TRBD2	TRBJ2-5	TGCGCCAGCAGTGAGCCTAGCGGGGGCCAAGAGACCCAGTACTTC	CASSEPSGGQETQYF
NA	TRBV6-5	TRBD2	TRBJ2-7	TGTGCCAGCAGTCCAGCGGGGAGCTCCTACGAGCAGTACTTC	CASSPAGSSYEQYF
NA	TRBV5-8	NA	TRBJ2-5	TGTGCCAGCAGCTTGGCCCAGCTCCAAGAGACCCAGTACTTC	CASSLAQLQETQYF
NA	TRBV27	NA	TRBJ1-2	TGTGCCAGCAGTTTATATCCGGACTATGGCTACACCTTC	CASSLYPDYGYTF
NA	TRBV7-9	NA	TRBJ2-7	TGTGCCAGCACCAAAAGGGCTAGCTGGCCCTACGAGCAGTACTTC	CASTKRASWPYEQYF
once	TRBV6-5	TRBD1	TRBJ1-3	TGTGCCAGCAGTCCCCGACAGGGACTCAACACCATATATTTT	CASSPRQGLNTIYF
NA	TRBV5-6	TRBD1	TRBJ1-1	TGTGCCAGCAGCTTGGCCGCGGACAGGGATGGGTACACTGAAGCTTTCTTT	CASSLAADRDGYTEAFF
NA	TRBV5-5	TRBD2	TRBJ2-1	TGTGCCAGCAGCTCGGGCGCGGGAGCCTACAATGAGCAGTTCTTC	CASSSGAGAYNEQFF
NA	TRBV7-2	NA	TRBJ1-6	TGTGCCAGCAGCCGGGAGGATAATTCACCCCTCCACTTT	CASSREDNSPLHF
NA	TRBV7-8	NA	TRBJ2-2	TGTGCCAGCAGCTTAGGGGGAACCGGGGAGCTGTTTTTT	CASSLGGTGELFF